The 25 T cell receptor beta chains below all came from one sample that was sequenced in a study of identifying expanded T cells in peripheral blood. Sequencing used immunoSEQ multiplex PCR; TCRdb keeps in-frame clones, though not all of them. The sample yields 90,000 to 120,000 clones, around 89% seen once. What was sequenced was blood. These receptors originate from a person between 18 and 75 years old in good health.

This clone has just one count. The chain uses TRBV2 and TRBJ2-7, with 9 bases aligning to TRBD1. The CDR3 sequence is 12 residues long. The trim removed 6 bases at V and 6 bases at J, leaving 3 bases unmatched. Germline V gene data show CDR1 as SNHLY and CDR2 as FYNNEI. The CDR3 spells CASSLTGGEQYF. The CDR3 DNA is TGTGCCAGCAGCCTGACAGGGGGCGAGCAGTACTTC.

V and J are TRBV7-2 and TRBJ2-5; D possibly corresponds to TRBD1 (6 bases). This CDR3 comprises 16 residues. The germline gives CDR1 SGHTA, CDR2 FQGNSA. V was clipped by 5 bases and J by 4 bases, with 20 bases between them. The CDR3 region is CASSPPFVGAVETQYF. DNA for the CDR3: TGTGCCAGCAGCCCCCCCTTCGTGGGGGCGGTAGAGACCCAGTACTTC.

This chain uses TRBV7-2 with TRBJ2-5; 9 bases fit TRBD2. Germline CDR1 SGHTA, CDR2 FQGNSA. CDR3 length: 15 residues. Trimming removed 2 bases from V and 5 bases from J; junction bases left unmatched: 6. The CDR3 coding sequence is TGTGCCAGCAGCTTACCGCGGGGGGGATGGGAGACCCAGTACTTC. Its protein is CASSLPRGGWETQYF.

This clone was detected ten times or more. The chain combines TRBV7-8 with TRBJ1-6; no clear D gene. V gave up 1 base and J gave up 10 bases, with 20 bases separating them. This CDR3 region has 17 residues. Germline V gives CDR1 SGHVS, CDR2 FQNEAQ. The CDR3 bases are TGTGCCAGCAGCTTAGTTCGATCAGGACTAAGTGGCTCACCCCTCCACTTT. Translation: CASSLVRSGLSGSPLHF.

This chain's CDR3 is CASSYKGGHGYTF. DNA for the CDR3: TGTGCCAGTAGTTATAAGGGGGGACATGGCTACACCTTC. The chain couples TRBV19 to TRBJ1-2; maybe TRBD1 (6 bases). This CDR3 contains 13 residues. CDR1 is LNHDA, CDR2 SQIVND, per germline (reference sequence). Trimming shortened V by 5 bases and J by 6 bases, and 13 bases separated the two germline ends.

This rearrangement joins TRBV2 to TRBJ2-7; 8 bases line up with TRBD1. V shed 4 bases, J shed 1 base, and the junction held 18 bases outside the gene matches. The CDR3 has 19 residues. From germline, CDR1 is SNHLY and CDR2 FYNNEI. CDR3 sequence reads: CASSGWTGIQKLPSYEQYF. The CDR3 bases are TGTGCCAGCAGTGGATGGACAGGGATCCAGAAACTGCCGTCCTACGAGCAGTACTTC.

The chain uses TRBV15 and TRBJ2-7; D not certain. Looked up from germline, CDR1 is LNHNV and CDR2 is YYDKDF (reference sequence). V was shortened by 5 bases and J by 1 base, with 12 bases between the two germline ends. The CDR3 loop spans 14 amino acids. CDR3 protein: CATSRGPRSYEQYF. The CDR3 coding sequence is TGTGCCACCAGCCGAGGACCCCGATCCTACGAGCAGTACTTC.

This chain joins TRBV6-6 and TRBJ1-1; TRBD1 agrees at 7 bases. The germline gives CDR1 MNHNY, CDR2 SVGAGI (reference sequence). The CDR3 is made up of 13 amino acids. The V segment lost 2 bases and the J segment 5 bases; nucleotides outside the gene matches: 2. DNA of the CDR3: TGTGCCAGCAGTTACAGCAGGGGGACTGAAGCTTTCTTT. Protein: CASSYSRGTEAFF.

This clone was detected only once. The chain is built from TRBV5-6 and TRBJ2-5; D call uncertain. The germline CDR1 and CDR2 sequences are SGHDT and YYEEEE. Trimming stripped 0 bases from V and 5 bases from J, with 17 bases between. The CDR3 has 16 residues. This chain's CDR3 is CASSLGPPRAGETQYF. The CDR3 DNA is TGTGCCAGCAGCTTGGGGCCCCCTAGGGCCGGGGAGACCCAGTACTTC.

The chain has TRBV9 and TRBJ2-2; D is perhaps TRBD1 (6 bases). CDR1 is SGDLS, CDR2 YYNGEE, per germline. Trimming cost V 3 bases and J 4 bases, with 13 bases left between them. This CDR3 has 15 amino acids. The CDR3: CASSETGQVTGELFF. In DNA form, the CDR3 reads TGTGCCAGCAGCGAAACGGGACAAGTCACCGGGGAGCTGTTTTTT.

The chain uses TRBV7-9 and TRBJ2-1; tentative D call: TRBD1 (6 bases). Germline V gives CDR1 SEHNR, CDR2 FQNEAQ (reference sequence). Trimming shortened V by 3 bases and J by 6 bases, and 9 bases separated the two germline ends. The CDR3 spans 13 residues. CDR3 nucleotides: TGTGCCAGCAGCTTCCGAGGGGGCAATGAGCAGTTCTTC. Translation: CASSFRGGNEQFF.

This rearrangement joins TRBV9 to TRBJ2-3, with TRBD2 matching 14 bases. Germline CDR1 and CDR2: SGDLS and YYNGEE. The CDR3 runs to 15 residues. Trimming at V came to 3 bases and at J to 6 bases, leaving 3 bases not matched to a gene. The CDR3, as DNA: TGTGCCAGCAGCGCGGGACTAGCGGGGGCGGATACGCAGTATTTT. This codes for CASSAGLAGADTQYF.

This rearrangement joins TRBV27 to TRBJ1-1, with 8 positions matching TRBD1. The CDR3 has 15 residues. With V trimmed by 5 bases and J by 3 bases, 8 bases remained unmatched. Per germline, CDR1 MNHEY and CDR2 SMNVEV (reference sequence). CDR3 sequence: CASSATGQGDTEAFF. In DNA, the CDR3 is TGTGCCAGCAGTGCAACCGGACAGGGCGACACTGAAGCTTTCTTT.

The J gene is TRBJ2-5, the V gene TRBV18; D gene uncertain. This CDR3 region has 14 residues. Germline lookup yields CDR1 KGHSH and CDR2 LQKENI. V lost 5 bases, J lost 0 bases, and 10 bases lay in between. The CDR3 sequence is CASSAAGYQETQYF. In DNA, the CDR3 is TGTGCCAGCTCAGCGGCCGGGTACCAAGAGACCCAGTACTTC.

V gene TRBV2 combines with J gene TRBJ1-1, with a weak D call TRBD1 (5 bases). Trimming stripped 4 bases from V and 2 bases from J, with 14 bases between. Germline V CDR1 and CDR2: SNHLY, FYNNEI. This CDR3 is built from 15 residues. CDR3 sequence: CASSVPGTVNTEAFF. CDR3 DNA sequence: TGTGCCAGCAGTGTCCCCGGGACGGTCAACACTGAAGCTTTCTTT. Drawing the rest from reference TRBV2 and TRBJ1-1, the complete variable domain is EPEVTQTPSHQVTQMGQEVILRCVPISNHLYFYWYRQILGQKVEFLVSFYNNEISEKSEIFDDQFSVERPDGSNFTLKIRSTKLEDSAMYFCASSVPGTVNTEAFFGQGTRLTVV.

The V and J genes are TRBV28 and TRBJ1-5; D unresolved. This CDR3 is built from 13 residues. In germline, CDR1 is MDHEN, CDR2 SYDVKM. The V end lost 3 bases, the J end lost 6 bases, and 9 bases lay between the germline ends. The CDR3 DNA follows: TGTGCCAGCAGTTTTATGCGTGGTCAGCCCCAGCATTTT. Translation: CASSFMRGQPQHF. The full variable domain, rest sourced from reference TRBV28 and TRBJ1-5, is DVKVTQSSRYLVKRTGEKVFLECVQDMDHENMFWYRQDPGLGLRLIYFSYDVKMKEKGDIPEGYSVSREKKERFSLILESASTNQTSMYLCASSFMRGQPQHFGDGTRLSIL.

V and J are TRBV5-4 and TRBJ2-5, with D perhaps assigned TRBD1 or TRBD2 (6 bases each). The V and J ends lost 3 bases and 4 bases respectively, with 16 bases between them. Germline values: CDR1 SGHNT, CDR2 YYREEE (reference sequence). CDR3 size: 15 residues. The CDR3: CASSWRRGLGETQYF. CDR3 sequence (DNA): TGTGCCAGCAGCTGGCGGAGGGGGTTGGGAGAGACCCAGTACTTC.

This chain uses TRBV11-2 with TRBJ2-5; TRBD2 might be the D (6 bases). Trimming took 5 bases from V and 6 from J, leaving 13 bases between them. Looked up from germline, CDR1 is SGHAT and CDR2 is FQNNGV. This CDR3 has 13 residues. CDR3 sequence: CASSMTGVQTQYF. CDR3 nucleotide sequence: TGTGCCAGCAGCATGACGGGGGTACAGACCCAGTACTTC.

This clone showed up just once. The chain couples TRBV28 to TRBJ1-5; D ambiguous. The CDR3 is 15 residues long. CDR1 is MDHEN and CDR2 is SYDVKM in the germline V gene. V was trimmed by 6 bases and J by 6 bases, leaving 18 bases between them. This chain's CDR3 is CASSPLLVGSQPQHF. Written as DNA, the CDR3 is TGTGCCAGCAGCCCGCTGTTGGTCGGATCTCAGCCCCAGCATTTT.

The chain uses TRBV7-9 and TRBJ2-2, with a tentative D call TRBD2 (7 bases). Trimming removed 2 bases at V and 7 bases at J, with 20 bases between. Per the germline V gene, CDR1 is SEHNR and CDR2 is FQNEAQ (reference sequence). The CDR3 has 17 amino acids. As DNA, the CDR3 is TGTGCCAGCAGCTTAAGGGGGGGGCAGCGCCAACACGGGGAGCTGTTTTTT. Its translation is CASSLRGGQRQHGELFF.

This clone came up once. The CDR3 region is CASNSAGRSPLHF. The CDR3 DNA follows: TGTGCCAGCAACTCAGCGGGGCGTTCACCCCTCCACTTT. The chain couples TRBV6-5 to TRBJ1-6; a possible D gene is TRBD1 (5 bases). Germline V gene sequence: CDR1 MNHEY, CDR2 SVGAGI. CDR3 length: 13 residues. Between the trimmed V and J ends, which lost 7 bases and 9 bases, there was a span of 13 bases.

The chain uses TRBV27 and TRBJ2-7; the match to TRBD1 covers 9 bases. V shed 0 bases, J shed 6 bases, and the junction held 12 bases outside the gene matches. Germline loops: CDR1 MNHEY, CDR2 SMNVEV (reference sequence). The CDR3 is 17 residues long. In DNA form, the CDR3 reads TGTGCCAGCAGTTTATCCTATTCACGGACAGGGGAGGGCGAGCAGTACTTC. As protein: CASSLSYSRTGEGEQYF.

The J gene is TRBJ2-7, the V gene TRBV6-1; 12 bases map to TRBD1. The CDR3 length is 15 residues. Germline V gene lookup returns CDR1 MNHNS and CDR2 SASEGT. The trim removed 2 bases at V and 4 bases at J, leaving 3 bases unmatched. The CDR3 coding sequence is TGTGCCAGCAGTGAATGGGACAGGGGGCCATACGAGCAGTACTTC. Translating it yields CASSEWDRGPYEQYF.

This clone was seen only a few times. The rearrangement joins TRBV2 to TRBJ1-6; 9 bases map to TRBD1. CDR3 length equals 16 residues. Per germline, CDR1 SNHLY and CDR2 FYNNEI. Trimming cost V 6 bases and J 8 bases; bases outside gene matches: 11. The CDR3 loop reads CASRAGTGSPHSPLHF. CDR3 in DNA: TGTGCCAGCAGAGCTGGGACAGGGTCCCCTCATTCACCCCTCCACTTT.

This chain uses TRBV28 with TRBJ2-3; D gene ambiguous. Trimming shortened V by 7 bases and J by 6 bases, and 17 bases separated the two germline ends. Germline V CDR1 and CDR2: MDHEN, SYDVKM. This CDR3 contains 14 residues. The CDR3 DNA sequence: TGTGCCAGCATTTCAGTTATGGTACAGGATACGCAGTATTTT. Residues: CASISVMVQDTQYF.